This T cell receptor (beta chain) was identified in a study of blood T cell repertoires in COVID-19. The CDR3 consists of 15 residues. The ends were cut back, 5 bases at V and 2 bases at J, with 12 bases in the middle. Germline lookup yields CDR1 LNHDA and CDR2 SQIVND (reference sequence). The repertoire was sequenced with immunoSEQ multiplex PCR; TCRdb's copy has only in-frame clones and lacks some. The sample gives 250,000 to 400,000 clones, under 90% of which show up once; less than 3% is in the top ten. This chain connects TRBV19 to TRBJ2-2; tentative D call: TRBD2 (5 bases). The origin of this receptor is a woman aged 25 to 45 with COVID-19, enrolled during active disease. The specimen was peripheral blood. Here the CDR3 DNA reads TGTGCCAGTAGTTGGCGAGCGGATAACACCGGGGAGCTGTTTTTT. Amino acid sequence: CASSWRADNTGELFF.